This T cell receptor (beta chain) was recorded in a study of T-cell reconstitution after alpha-beta-depleted transplantation in children. Whole-study findings and limits: High day-60 TCRbeta diversity in some patients came from surviving recipient T cells and thymic progenitors. Reported findings indicate that, about two months after transplant, alpha-beta T cells came from several hundred expanded clones, which were derived from non-depleted graft cells. T cells produced anew were the main source of T-cell counts and diversity one year after transplant.

The TCRbeta library incorporated unique molecular identifiers. TCRdb analysed the PCR reads with MiXCR anew, one entry per CDR3 protein. The sample contains about 15,000 distinct CDR3 sequences, around 5.1% of which appear only once. V was cut by 2 bases and J by 11 bases, with 12 bases left in between. Per the germline V gene, CDR1 is MGHDK and CDR2 is SYGVNS. CDR3 size: 12 residues. This clonotype was counted ten times or more. Its antigen is undetermined. Here the sequenced sample was PBMCs, taken before TCRalphabeta/CD19-depleted stem cell transplant. The J gene is TRBJ1-1, the V gene TRBV25-1; D gene uncertain. This receptor was obtained from a boy between 10 and 17 years old with acute lymphoblastic leukemia, due to receive a stem cell transplant. The CDR3 bases are TGTGCCAGCAGTGAAGACACAGCCCTGGCTTTCTTT. Residues: CASSEDTALAFF.